Included here is one T cell receptor (beta chain) sequence, with context. Amplification from RNA transcripts yielded the TCR beta CDR3 regions. HTBI primers served in a first-round RT-PCR, which a second-round multiplex PCR followed. TCRdb re-derived calls from the multiplex PCR reads in MiXCR, one entry per CDR3 protein. The sample gives 500,000 to 700,000 distinct CDR3 sequences, under 45% of which show up once; over 3.5% is in the top ten. This sample is part of a study of Graves' ophthalmopathy and Graves' hyperthyroidism. Hyperthyroidism patients had new diagnoses, durations under 2 months, and ages of 18 to 65. The CDR3 length is 13 residues. The V end was cut by 11 bases, the J end by 7 bases, with 20 bases between. Germline V gives CDR1 MNHEY, CDR2 SVGAGI.

V is TRBV6-5 and J is TRBJ1-1, with a weak D call TRBD1 (5 bases). The TCR sequence derives from an adult man with Graves' hyperthyroidism. Specimen: peripheral blood or thyroid tissue (not recorded which). The CDR3 DNA reads as TGTGCCGGAACGAACCCCCGACAGCTTGAAGCTTTCTTT. Its protein is CAGTNPRQLEAFF.